This entry lists 25 T cell receptor beta chains sequenced from one sample in a study of T cell responses to AZD1222 COVID-19 vaccine. The data were produced by immunoSEQ multiplex PCR, yet TCRdb's version contains in-frame clones alone and is incomplete. The data contain roughly 260,000 clones, 85% to 95% of them singletons. This specimen consisted of peripheral blood, obtained on day 0 of AZD1222 vaccination. The source of these receptors is an adult in good health.

This clone was seen only once. The rearrangement uses TRBV5-1 and TRBJ1-1; 8 bases line up with TRBD1. The CDR3 is 15 amino acids. Germline-derived CDR1 and CDR2 are SGHRS and YFSETQ. The V and J ends lost 3 bases and 3 bases, in that order; junction bases with no gene match: 7. DNA for the CDR3: TGCGCCAGCAGCTCAGGGGGCACCACGGACACTGAAGCTTTCTTT. The encoded protein is CASSSGGTTDTEAFF.

This chain uses TRBV2 with TRBJ1-1, with 7 bases that match TRBD1. This CDR3 has 14 residues. CDR1 is SNHLY and CDR2 is FYNNEI in the germline V gene. The ends lost 7 bases at V and 2 bases at J; junction bases unmatched: 7. The CDR3 DNA follows: TGTGCCAGCACCAGACAGGGAACCAACACTGAAGCTTTCTTT. Its translation is CASTRQGTNTEAFF. Together with reference TRBV2 and TRBJ1-1, the CDR3 gives the full variable domain: EPEVTQTPSHQVTQMGQEVILRCVPISNHLYFYWYRQILGQKVEFLVSFYNNEISEKSEIFDDQFSVERPDGSNFTLKIRSTKLEDSAMYFCASTRQGTNTEAFFGQGTRLTVV.

The chain employs TRBV19 and TRBJ2-3; 10 bases are a match to TRBD2. V shed 5 bases and J 5 bases; nucleotides not matched to a gene: 4. The CDR3 consists of 14 residues. CDR1 and CDR2 (germline): LNHDA, SQIVND (reference sequence). CDR3 sequence (DNA): TGTGCCAGTAGTTCCGGACTAGCGGAAGATACGCAGTATTTT. Protein product: CASSSGLAEDTQYF.

V usage is TRBV30 and J usage is TRBJ1-2; TRBD1 agrees at 7 bases. Per the germline V gene, CDR1 is GTSNPN and CDR2 is SVGIG (reference sequence). After removal of 5 bases from V and 6 bases from J, the junction contained 12 bases not matched to a gene. This CDR3 is built from 14 residues. In DNA, the CDR3 is TGTGCCTGGCAACAGGGGCCAAGGCGAGATGGCTACACCTTC. Protein sequence: CAWQQGPRRDGYTF.

DNA for the CDR3: TGCAGCGTTGAAAAATATGGACTCGGCGAGACCCAGTACTTC. Encoded protein: CSVEKYGLGETQYF. The chain couples TRBV29-1 to TRBJ2-5; D is possibly TRBD2 (5 bases). The V end was cut by 2 bases, the J end by 5 bases, with 15 bases between. The germline V gene has CDR1 SQVTM and CDR2 ANQGSEA. CDR3 length: 14 residues.

In DNA form, the CDR3 reads TGTGCCAGCAGCGTATCTCCGAACACCATATATTTT. Translated, it gives CASSVSPNTIYF. The V call is TRBV9, the J call TRBJ1-3; D gene ambiguous. V lost 1 base to trimming and J lost 7 bases, with 6 bases between them. The length of the CDR3 is 12 residues. Per the germline V gene, CDR1 is SGDLS and CDR2 is YYNGEE.

V usage is TRBV2 and J usage is TRBJ1-2; D is perhaps TRBD1 (5 bases). This CDR3 is 16 amino acids long. V lost 1 base to trimming and J lost 4 bases, with 16 bases between them. Germline V lookup: CDR1 SNHLY, CDR2 FYNNEI. This CDR3 reads CASSEGEGEVGYGYTF. CDR3 DNA: TGTGCCAGCAGTGAAGGAGAAGGGGAAGTTGGCTATGGCTACACCTTC.

The genes are TRBV9 and TRBJ1-2, with 7 bases that match TRBD1. The germline V gene encodes CDR1 SGDLS and CDR2 YYNGEE. V gave up 3 bases and J gave up 2 bases; unmatched junction bases: 10. CDR3 length: 16 residues. CDR3 region: CASSARGTAKNYGYTF. DNA for the CDR3: TGTGCCAGCAGCGCCCGCGGGACAGCTAAAAACTATGGCTACACCTTC.

This clone was observed a single time. CDR3 sequence (DNA): TGTGCCAGTAGCCGGGACAGGGGAGGGAGTGAAAAACTGTTTTTT. Protein: CASSRDRGGSEKLFF. V is TRBV19 and J is TRBJ1-4; 10 bases map to TRBD1. This CDR3 is built from 15 residues. The V and J ends lost 6 bases and 7 bases, in that order; junction bases with no gene match: 8. The V gene's germline CDR1 is LNHDA and CDR2 SQIVND (reference sequence).

The chain recombines TRBV28 with TRBJ1-2; 7 bases line up with TRBD1. The CDR3 has 14 amino acids. V was clipped by 6 bases and J by 2 bases; unmatched bases: 6. Per the germline V gene, CDR1 is MDHEN and CDR2 is SYDVKM. CDR3: CASREQGTNYGYTF. Here the CDR3 DNA reads TGTGCCAGCAGGGAACAGGGGACCAACTATGGCTACACCTTC.

This clone was recorded a few times. The chain is built from TRBV3-1 (or the pseudogene TRBV3-2) and TRBJ2-1; TRBD2 agrees at 8 bases. The V and J ends lost 5 bases and 5 bases, in that order; junction bases with no gene match: 8. The CDR3 has 15 residues. Germline lookup yields CDR1 LGHDT and CDR2 YNNKEL (reference sequence). The CDR3 region is CASSDPGLGHNEQFF. The DNA for the CDR3 is TGTGCCAGCAGCGATCCGGGACTAGGTCACAATGAGCAGTTCTTC.

V usage is TRBV7-9 and J usage is TRBJ1-2; tentative D call: TRBD1 (5 bases). V lost 5 bases to trimming and J lost 4 bases, with 20 bases between them. CDR3 length: 16 residues. Germline values: CDR1 SEHNR, CDR2 FQNEAQ (reference sequence). CDR3 DNA: TGTGCCAGCAGCACAAGCACACCAGGGAGTCGCTATGGCTACACCTTC. Its translation is CASSTSTPGSRYGYTF.

This clone has just one count. V usage is TRBV9 and J usage is TRBJ1-3, with unresolved D. The germline V gene encodes CDR1 SGDLS and CDR2 YYNGEE. V lost 3 bases, J lost 0 bases, and 7 bases lay in between. This CDR3 is 14 amino acids long. The CDR3 reads CASSDIGSGNTIYF. The DNA of the CDR3 is TGTGCCAGCAGCGACATCGGCTCTGGAAACACCATATATTTT.

Only a few counts were recorded for this clone. The chain combines TRBV30 with TRBJ1-4; no clear D. V lost 4 bases to trimming and J lost 4 bases, with 13 bases between them. The germline V gene has CDR1 GTSNPN and CDR2 SVGIG (reference sequence). The CDR3 has 14 amino acids. CDR3 nucleotides: TGTGCCTGGAATGGGAGACTGGGTAATGAAAAACTGTTTTTT. Its translation: CAWNGRLGNEKLFF.

V usage is TRBV6-5 and J usage is TRBJ2-1; no firm D call. This CDR3 comprises 11 residues. Trimming left V 7 bases short and J 12 bases short, with 13 bases between. The germline gives CDR1 MNHEY, CDR2 SVGAGI. The CDR3 reads CASNLVGPQFF. CDR3 in DNA: TGTGCCAGCAACCTCGTAGGCCCGCAGTTCTTC.

The chain employs TRBV2 and TRBJ1-1, with D perhaps matching TRBD1 (5 bases). This CDR3 region has 13 residues. V lost 7 bases and J 1 base, leaving 10 bases between the germline ends. Germline CDR1 is SNHLY and CDR2 is FYNNEI. CDR3 loop: CASIWTSNTEAFF. The DNA for the CDR3 is TGTGCCAGCATTTGGACATCGAACACTGAAGCTTTCTTT.

This clone has only one observation. The chain combines TRBV12-3 or TRBV12-4 with TRBJ1-2, with 8 nucleotides matching TRBD1. The V and J ends lost 7 bases and 5 bases, in that order; junction bases with no gene match: 6. The CDR3 runs 13 residues. The CDR3 spells CASILTGGYGYTF. The CDR3 DNA is TGTGCCAGCATACTTACAGGGGGATATGGCTACACCTTC.

The chain couples TRBV2 to TRBJ2-2; weak D call: TRBD2 (5 bases). Trimming left V 2 bases short and J 13 bases short, with 20 bases between. Germline CDR1 is SNHLY and CDR2 is FYNNEI. This CDR3 spans 15 amino acids. The CDR3 loop reads CASSESRASGFGLFF. Written as DNA, the CDR3 is TGTGCCAGCAGTGAATCTCGGGCCAGCGGCTTTGGGCTGTTTTTT.

The chain links TRBV14 to TRBJ1-6, with D perhaps matching TRBD1 (6 bases). Trimming left V 5 bases short and J 6 bases short, with 14 bases between. CDR3 length equals 15 residues. Germline V CDR1 and CDR2: SGHDN, FVKESK. The CDR3 region is CASSVQGFVNSPLHF. CDR3 nucleotides: TGTGCCAGCAGCGTACAGGGCTTCGTTAATTCACCCCTCCACTTT.

The CDR3 region is CASSLSATEAFF. The CDR3 coding sequence is TGCGCCAGCAGTTTGTCGGCTACTGAAGCTTTCTTT. The chain recombines TRBV5-1 with TRBJ1-1; D remains ambiguous. The CDR3 sequence is 12 residues long. In germline, CDR1 is SGHRS, CDR2 YFSETQ. The germline V and J ends were trimmed by 5 bases and 5 bases, with 10 bases remaining between them.

This chain uses TRBV28 with TRBJ1-2; D uncertain. V shed 6 bases and J shed 1 base, with 9 bases lying between them. Germline V gene sequence: CDR1 MDHEN, CDR2 SYDVKM. This CDR3 has 13 residues. This CDR3 reads CASSDRLNYGYTF. DNA of the CDR3: TGTGCCAGCAGCGATCGGCTTAACTATGGCTACACCTTC.

The rearrangement uses TRBV2 and TRBJ1-4; 8 bases agree with TRBD1. The CDR3 runs to 16 residues. The germline V gene encodes CDR1 SNHLY and CDR2 FYNNEI. With 4 bases clipped from V and 2 bases from J, the junction kept 6 bases outside the gene matches. The CDR3 nucleotides are TGTGCCAGCAGTGCCCAGGGGGCTGGGACTAATGAAAAACTGTTTTTT. The encoded protein is CASSAQGAGTNEKLFF.

The table lists this clone with a count of one. The chain is built from TRBV29-1 and TRBJ1-1; D call uncertain. Per germline, CDR1 SQVTM and CDR2 ANQGSEA. The germline V and J ends were trimmed by 4 bases and 3 bases, with 6 bases remaining between them. The CDR3 spans 11 residues. CDR3 coding DNA: TGCAGCGTTGGCGCGGACACTGAAGCTTTCTTT. Residues: CSVGADTEAFF.

This clone is a singleton in its sample. The rearrangement links TRBV4-1 to TRBJ1-1; perhaps TRBD1 as D (6 bases). Trimming took 5 bases from V and 0 from J, leaving 10 bases between them. The CDR3 spans 14 residues. The V gene's germline CDR1 is MGHRA and CDR2 YSYEKL. The CDR3 loop reads CASSGRQVNTEAFF. The CDR3 DNA reads as TGCGCCAGCAGCGGACGACAGGTGAACACTGAAGCTTTCTTT.

Worth noting for this clone: This same CDR3 is encoded by further DNA sequences in the sample. The chain employs TRBV7-9 and TRBJ1-1; D possibly corresponds to TRBD1 (6 bases). Germline CDR1 and CDR2: SEHNR and FQNEAQ (reference sequence). V lost 1 base and J lost 5, with 8 bases in between. The CDR3 sequence is 13 residues long. CDR3 protein: CASSLEGGTEAFF. In DNA, the CDR3 is TGTGCCAGCAGCTTAGAGGGGGGGACTGAAGCTTTCTTT.